A single sample gave rise to the 16 T cell receptor beta chains below, sequenced in a study of T cell responses to AZD1222 COVID-19 vaccine. Sequencing used immunoSEQ multiplex PCR; TCRdb keeps in-frame clones, though not all of them. The data contain about 150,000 clones, around 88% of them singletons. The material was peripheral blood, obtained 28 days after the second AZD1222 dose. The receptors originated from an adult who received the AZD1222 COVID-19 vaccine.

This chain joins TRBV4-1 and TRBJ1-1; TRBD1 matches at 7 bases. V dropped 1 base and J dropped 1; count of bases not matched to a gene: 3. Germline assignment: CDR1 MGHRA and CDR2 YSYEKL. This CDR3 region has 15 residues. Written as DNA, the CDR3 is TGCGCCAGCAGCCAAGGACAGGGCACGAACACTGAAGCTTTCTTT. This gives the protein CASSQGQGTNTEAFF.

The rearrangement uses TRBV5-1 and TRBJ2-7; 8 bases map to TRBD2. V trimming: 1 base; J trimming: 3 bases; junction bases outside the gene matches: 6. The germline gives CDR1 SGHRS, CDR2 YFSETQ. The CDR3 contains 15 residues. In DNA form, the CDR3 reads TGCGCCAGCAGCTTGTCGGGGGGGTCTATCTACGAGCAGTACTTC. Translation: CASSLSGGSIYEQYF.

This chain connects TRBV29-1 to TRBJ1-1, with a weak D call TRBD1 (6 bases). The V gene's germline CDR1 is SQVTM and CDR2 ANQGSEA. There are 14 residues in the CDR3. V shed 7 bases and J shed 1 base, with 16 bases lying between them. CDR3 DNA sequence: TGCAGCGAGCTGGACAGAACTTCGAACACTGAAGCTTTCTTT. Translated: CSELDRTSNTEAFF.

This chain uses TRBV6-5 with TRBJ1-1, with D perhaps matching TRBD1 (6 bases). V was pared by 7 bases and J by 4 bases, with 16 bases between. CDR1 is MNHEY and CDR2 is SVGAGI in the germline V gene. The CDR3 is 14 residues long. CDR3 coding DNA: TGTGCCAGCACCCCCACAGGGATGGCCACTGAAGCTTTCTTT. Translating it yields CASTPTGMATEAFF.

The V and J genes are TRBV7-9 and TRBJ1-1; D not resolved. Trimming stripped 1 base from V and 1 base from J, with 7 bases between. Germline V lookup: CDR1 SEHNR, CDR2 FQNEAQ (reference sequence). The CDR3 has 14 residues. In nucleotides, the CDR3 is TGTGCCAGCAGCTTAGTGCCCGAGAACACTGAAGCTTTCTTT. Translating it yields CASSLVPENTEAFF.

The chain has TRBV19 and TRBJ1-2; D possibly corresponds to TRBD1 (6 bases). The CDR3 spans 15 residues. Germline V CDR1 and CDR2: LNHDA, SQIVND (reference sequence). V lost 4 bases, J lost 0 bases, and 12 bases lay in between. CDR3 protein: CASSTTHRANYGYTF. The CDR3 DNA follows: TGTGCCAGTAGTACTACCCACAGGGCTAACTATGGCTACACCTTC.

Only one count was recorded for this clone. This chain links TRBV7-2 with TRBJ1-2; no reliable D call. CDR1 and CDR2 from the germline V gene are SGHTA and FQGNSA. The V and J ends lost 4 bases and 0 bases respectively, with 9 bases between them. This CDR3 has 14 amino acids. Here the CDR3 reads CASSSDLANYGYTF. The CDR3 nucleotides read TGTGCCAGCAGCTCAGACCTAGCTAACTATGGCTACACCTTC.

This clone appeared a single time. The chain recombines TRBV6-6 with TRBJ1-2; maybe TRBD1 (6 bases). This CDR3 has 13 residues. V shed 4 bases and J shed 6 bases, with 12 bases lying between them. CDR1 and CDR2 from the germline V gene are MNHNY and SVGAGI (reference sequence). CDR3 DNA sequence: TGTGCCAGCAGTTCCGGGGGGCTGGATGGCTACACCTTC. Amino acid sequence: CASSSGGLDGYTF.

CDR3 protein: CATSREGLTGNTIYF. As DNA, the CDR3 is TGTGCCACCAGCAGGGAGGGGCTCACTGGAAACACCATATATTTT. The V call is TRBV15, the J call TRBJ1-3, with D tentatively TRBD1 (5 bases). V lost 3 bases and J lost 2, with 11 bases in between. Germline-derived CDR1 and CDR2 are LNHNV and YYDKDF (reference sequence). This CDR3 contains 15 residues.

The chain carries TRBV7-2 and TRBJ1-5; 9 bases are a match to TRBD1. The CDR3 covers 14 residues. V lost 4 bases, J lost 7 bases, and 5 bases stayed unmatched. CDR1 is SGHTA, CDR2 FQGNSA, per germline. This CDR3 is CASSYTGGGQPQHF. Written as DNA, the CDR3 is TGTGCCAGCAGCTACACAGGGGGCGGGCAGCCCCAGCATTTT.

This clone has a single count. The chain employs TRBV19 and TRBJ1-2, with 11 nucleotides matching TRBD1. The V segment lost 6 bases and the J segment 3 bases; nucleotides outside the gene matches: 9. Germline CDR1 LNHDA, CDR2 SQIVND (reference sequence). The CDR3 has 16 residues. This CDR3 reads CASSPPPGQGDYGYTF. DNA of the CDR3: TGTGCCAGTAGCCCCCCACCGGGACAGGGGGACTATGGCTACACCTTC.

The rearrangement links TRBV19 to TRBJ1-1; 8 bases are a match to TRBD1. V trimming: 7 bases; J trimming: 5 bases; junction bases outside the gene matches: 15. Looked up from germline, CDR1 is LNHDA and CDR2 is SQIVND (reference sequence). This CDR3 spans 16 amino acids. The DNA for the CDR3 is TGTGCCAGTAATCGACGGGCAGGGGGCGCGAGTACTGAAGCTTTCTTT. Translation gives CASNRRAGGASTEAFF.

The genes are TRBV29-1 and TRBJ1-1, with unresolved D. The CDR3 length is 12 residues. The V end lost 7 bases, the J end lost 1 base, and 10 bases lay between the germline ends. From germline, CDR1 is SQVTM and CDR2 ANQGSEA. The CDR3 nucleotides read TGCAGCGCTTCGAACAGGAACACTGAAGCTTTCTTT. It encodes CSASNRNTEAFF. Full variable domain (rest looked up from reference TRBV29-1 and TRBJ1-1): SAVISQKPSRDICQRGTSLTIQCQVDSQVTMMFWYRQQPGQSLTLIATANQGSEATYESGFVIDKFPISRPNLTFSTLTVSNMSPEDSSIYLCSASNRNTEAFFGQGTRLTVV.

This clone has a single count. CDR3 sequence: CASSLTGLGENTGELFF. CDR3 DNA: TGCGCCAGCAGCCTCACCGGCTTGGGGGAGAACACCGGGGAGCTGTTTTTT. The chain employs TRBV4-3 and TRBJ2-2; D possibly matches TRBD1 or TRBD2 (5 bases each). The length of the CDR3 is 17 residues. The V gene lost 4 bases and the J gene lost 1 base, with 16 bases spanning the gap. Germline V gives CDR1 LGHNA, CDR2 YSLEER.

J is TRBJ1-6 and V is TRBV9; 7 positions match TRBD1. Trimming at V came to 2 bases and at J to 0 bases, leaving 5 bases not matched to a gene. CDR3 length: 17 residues. The germline gives CDR1 SGDLS, CDR2 YYNGEE. The CDR3 bases are TGTGCCAGCAGCGTTGACAGGGAAAGCTCCTATAATTCACCCCTCCACTTT. Protein: CASSVDRESSYNSPLHF.

The chain employs TRBV6-5 and TRBJ2-3; possible D gene TRBD1, 6 bases. The CDR3 is made up of 15 amino acids. The V end lost 3 bases, the J end lost 0 bases, and 10 bases lay between the germline ends. CDR1 MNHEY and CDR2 SVGAGI come from the germline V gene. For the CDR3, the DNA is TGTGCCAGCAGTTATTCAGGGGCGAGCACAGATACGCAGTATTTT. As protein: CASSYSGASTDTQYF.